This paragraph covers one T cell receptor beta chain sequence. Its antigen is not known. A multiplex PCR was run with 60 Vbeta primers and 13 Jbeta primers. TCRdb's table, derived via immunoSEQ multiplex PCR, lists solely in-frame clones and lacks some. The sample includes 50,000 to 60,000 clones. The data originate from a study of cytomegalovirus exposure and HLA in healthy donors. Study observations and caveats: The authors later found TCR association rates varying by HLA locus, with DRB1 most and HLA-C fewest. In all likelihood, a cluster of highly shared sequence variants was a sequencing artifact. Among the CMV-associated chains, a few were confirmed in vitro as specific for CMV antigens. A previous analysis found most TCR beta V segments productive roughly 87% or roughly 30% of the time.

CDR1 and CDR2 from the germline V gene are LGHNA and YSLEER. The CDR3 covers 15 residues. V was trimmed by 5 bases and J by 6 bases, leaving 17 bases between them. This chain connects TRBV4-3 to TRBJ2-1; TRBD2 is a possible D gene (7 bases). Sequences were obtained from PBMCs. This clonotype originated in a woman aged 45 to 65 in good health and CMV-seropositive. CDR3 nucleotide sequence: TGCGCCAGCAGCTTTTTGTGGGGGGGGGCCAATGAGCAGTTCTTC. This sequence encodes CASSFLWGGANEQFF.